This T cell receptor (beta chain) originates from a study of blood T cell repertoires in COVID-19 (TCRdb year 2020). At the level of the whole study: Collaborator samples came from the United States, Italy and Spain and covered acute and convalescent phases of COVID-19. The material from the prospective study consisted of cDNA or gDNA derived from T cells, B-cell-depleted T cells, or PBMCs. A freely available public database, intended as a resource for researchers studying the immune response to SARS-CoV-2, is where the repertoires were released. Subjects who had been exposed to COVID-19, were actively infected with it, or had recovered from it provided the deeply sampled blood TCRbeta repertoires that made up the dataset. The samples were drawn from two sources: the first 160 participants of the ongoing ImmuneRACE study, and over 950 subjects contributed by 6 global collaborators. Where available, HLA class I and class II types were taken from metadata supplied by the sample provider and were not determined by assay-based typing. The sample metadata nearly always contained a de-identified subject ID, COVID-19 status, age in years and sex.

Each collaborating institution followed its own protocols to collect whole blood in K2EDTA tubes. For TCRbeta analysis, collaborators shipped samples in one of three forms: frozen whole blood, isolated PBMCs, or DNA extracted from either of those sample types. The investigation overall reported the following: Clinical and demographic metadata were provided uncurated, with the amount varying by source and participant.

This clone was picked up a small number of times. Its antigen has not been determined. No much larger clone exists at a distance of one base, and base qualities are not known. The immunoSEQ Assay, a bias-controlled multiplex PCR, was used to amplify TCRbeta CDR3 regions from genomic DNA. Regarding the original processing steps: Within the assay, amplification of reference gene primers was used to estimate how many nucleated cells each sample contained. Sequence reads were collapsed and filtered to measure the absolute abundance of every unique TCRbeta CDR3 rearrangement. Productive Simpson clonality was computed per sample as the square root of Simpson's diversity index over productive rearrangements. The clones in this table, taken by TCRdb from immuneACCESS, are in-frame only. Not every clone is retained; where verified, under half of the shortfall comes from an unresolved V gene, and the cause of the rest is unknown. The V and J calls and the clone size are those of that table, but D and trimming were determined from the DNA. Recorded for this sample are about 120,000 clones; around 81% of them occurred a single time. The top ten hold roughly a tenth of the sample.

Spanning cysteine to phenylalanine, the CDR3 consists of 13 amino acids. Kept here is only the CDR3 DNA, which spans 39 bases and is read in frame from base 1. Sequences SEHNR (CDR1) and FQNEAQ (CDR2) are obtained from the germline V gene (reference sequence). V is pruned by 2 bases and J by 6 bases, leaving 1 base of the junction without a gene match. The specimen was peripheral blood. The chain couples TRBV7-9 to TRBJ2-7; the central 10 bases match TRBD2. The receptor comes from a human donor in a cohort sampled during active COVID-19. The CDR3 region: CASSLIAGGEQYF. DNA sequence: TGTGCCAGCAGCTTAATAGCGGGGGGCGAGCAGTACTTC.